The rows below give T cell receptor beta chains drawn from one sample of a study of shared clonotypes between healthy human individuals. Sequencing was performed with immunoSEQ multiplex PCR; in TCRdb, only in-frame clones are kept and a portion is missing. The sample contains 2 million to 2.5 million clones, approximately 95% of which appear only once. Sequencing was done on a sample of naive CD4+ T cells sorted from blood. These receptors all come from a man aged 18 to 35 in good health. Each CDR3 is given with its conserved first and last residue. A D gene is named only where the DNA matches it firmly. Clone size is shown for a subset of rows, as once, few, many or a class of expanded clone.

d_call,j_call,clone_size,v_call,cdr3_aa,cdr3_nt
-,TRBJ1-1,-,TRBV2,CASRDPGTEAFF,TGTGCCAGCAGGGACCCGGGCACTGAAGCTTTCTTT
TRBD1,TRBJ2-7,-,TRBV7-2,CASSRLGQGYEQYF,TGTGCCAGCAGCCGCCTTGGACAGGGCTACGAGCAGTACTTC
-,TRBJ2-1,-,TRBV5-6,CASSPAGWQGPNEQFF,TGTGCCAGCAGCCCGGCGGGTTGGCAGGGCCCCAATGAGCAGTTCTTC
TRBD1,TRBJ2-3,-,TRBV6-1,CASSTTGYLTDTQYF,TGTGCCAGCAGTACGACAGGGTATCTCACAGATACGCAGTATTTT
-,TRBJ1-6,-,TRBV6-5,CASTPSGGNSPLHF,TGTGCCAGCACCCCCTCGGGGGGTAATTCACCCCTCCACTTT
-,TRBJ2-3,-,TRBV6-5,CASSPDTATDTQYF,TGTGCCAGCAGCCCTGACACAGCCACAGATACGCAGTATTTT
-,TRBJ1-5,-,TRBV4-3,CASSQVTPPQGQPQHF,TGCGCCAGCAGCCAAGTAACTCCCCCGCAAGGCCAGCCCCAGCATTTT
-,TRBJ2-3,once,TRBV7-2,CASSLAGADTQYF,TGTGCCAGCAGCTTAGCGGGAGCGGATACGCAGTATTTT
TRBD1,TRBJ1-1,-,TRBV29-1,CSVRTGGLPMNTEAFF,TGCAGCGTAAGGACAGGGGGGCTTCCCATGAACACTGAAGCTTTCTTT
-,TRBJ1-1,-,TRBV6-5,CASSSRQIMNTEAFF,TGTGCCAGCAGTTCCCGACAGATCATGAACACTGAAGCTTTCTTT
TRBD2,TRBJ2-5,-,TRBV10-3,CAISEAPSGNQETQYF,TGTGCCATCAGTGAGGCCCCTAGCGGCAACCAAGAGACCCAGTACTTC
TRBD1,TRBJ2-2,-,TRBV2,CASSLSGQRNTGELFF,TGTGCCAGCAGTTTATCGGGACAGAGAAACACCGGGGAGCTGTTTTTT
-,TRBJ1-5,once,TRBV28,CASSFFIVGGNQPQHF,TGTGCCAGCAGTTTCTTTATAGTAGGGGGCAATCAGCCCCAGCATTTT
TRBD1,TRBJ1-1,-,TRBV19,CASSLLGQGGTEAFF,TGTGCCAGTAGTCTCCTCGGACAGGGTGGGACTGAAGCTTTCTTT
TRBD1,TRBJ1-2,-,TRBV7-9,CASSIGQGVGYTF,TGTGCCAGCAGCATCGGACAGGGGGTCGGCTACACCTTC
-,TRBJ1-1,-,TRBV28,CASSFDRNTEAFF,TGTGCCAGCAGTTTCGACCGGAACACTGAAGCTTTCTTT
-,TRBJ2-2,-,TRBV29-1,CSGRDSGNTGELFF,TGCAGCGGCCGGGACTCGGGAAACACCGGGGAGCTGTTTTTT
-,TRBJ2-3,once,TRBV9,CASSVGAGRTDTQYF,TGTGCCAGCAGCGTAGGGGCAGGGCGCACAGATACGCAGTATTTT
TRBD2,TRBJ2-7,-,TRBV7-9,CASSLAAGGLYEQYF,TGTGCCAGCAGCTTAGCGGCCGGGGGGTTATACGAGCAGTACTTC
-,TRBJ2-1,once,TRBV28,CASRGHNEQFF,TGTGCCAGCCGGGGCCACAATGAGCAGTTCTTC
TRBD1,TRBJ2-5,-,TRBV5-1,CASSLDGTDQETQYF,TGCGCCAGCAGCTTGGACGGGACAGACCAAGAGACCCAGTACTTC
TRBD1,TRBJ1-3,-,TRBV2,CASTPGTVSGNTIYF,TGTGCCAGCACCCCAGGGACAGTCTCTGGAAACACCATATATTTT
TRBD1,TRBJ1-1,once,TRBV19,CASSPPTGMNTEAFF,TGTGCCAGTAGTCCCCCGACAGGGATGAACACTGAAGCTTTCTTT
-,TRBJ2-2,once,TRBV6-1,CASGREEANTGELFF,TGTGCCAGCGGACGGGAAGAGGCGAACACCGGGGAGCTGTTTTTT
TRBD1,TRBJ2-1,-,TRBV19,CASSLTGGSYNEQFF,TGTGCCAGTAGCTTGACAGGGGGTTCCTACAATGAGCAGTTCTTC
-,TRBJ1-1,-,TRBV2,CASRGATEAFF,TGTGCCAGCAGAGGTGCCACTGAAGCTTTCTTT
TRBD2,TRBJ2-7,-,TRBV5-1,CASSREGYEQYF,TGCGCCAGCAGCCGGGAGGGCTACGAGCAGTACTTC
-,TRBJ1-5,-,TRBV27,CASSVGVLGNQPQHF,TGTGCCAGCAGTGTGGGGGTGTTGGGCAATCAGCCCCAGCATTTT
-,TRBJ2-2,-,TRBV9,CASSPDTNTGELFF,TGTGCCAGCAGCCCGGACACGAACACCGGGGAGCTGTTTTTT
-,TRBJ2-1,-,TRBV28,CASSPPPINEYNEQFF,TGTGCCAGCAGCCCGCCGCCCATTAATGAATACAATGAGCAGTTCTTC
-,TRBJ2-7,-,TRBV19,CASSTTGFDEQYF,TGTGCCAGTAGTACTACAGGGTTCGACGAGCAGTACTTC
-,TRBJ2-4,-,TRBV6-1,CASSESFQEPENIQYF,TGTGCCAGCAGTGAATCGTTCCAGGAGCCTGAGAACATTCAGTACTTC
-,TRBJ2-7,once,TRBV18,CASSPLEGSYEQYF,TGTGCCAGCTCACCTCTGGAGGGCTCCTACGAGCAGTACTTC
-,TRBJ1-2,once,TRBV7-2,CASSPRAGEAYGYTF,TGTGCCAGCAGCCCCAGGGCGGGGGAGGCCTATGGCTACACCTTC
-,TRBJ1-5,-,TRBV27,CASSFVGNQPQHF,TGTGCCAGCAGTTTTGTCGGCAATCAGCCCCAGCATTTT
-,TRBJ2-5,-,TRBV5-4,CASSLAGETQYF,TGTGCCAGCAGCTTGGCCGGAGAGACCCAGTACTTC
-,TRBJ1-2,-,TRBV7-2,CASIPPGVGYGYTF,TGTGCCAGCATCCCCCCGGGCGTCGGATATGGCTACACCTTC
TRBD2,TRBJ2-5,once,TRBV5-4,CASSPGLAGEKETQYF,TGTGCCAGCAGCCCAGGACTAGCGGGGGAGAAAGAGACCCAGTACTTC
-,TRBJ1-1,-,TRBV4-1,CASSQDLGVTNTEAFF,TGCGCCAGCAGCCAAGATTTAGGGGTCACCAACACTGAAGCTTTCTTT
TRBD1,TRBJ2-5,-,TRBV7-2,CASSILQGAWETQYF,TGTGCCAGCAGCATTTTACAGGGGGCCTGGGAGACCCAGTACTTC
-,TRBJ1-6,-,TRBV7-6,CASSLSGGYNSPLHF,TGTGCCAGCAGCTTATCGGGGGGTTATAATTCACCCCTCCACTTT
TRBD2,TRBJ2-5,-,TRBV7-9,CASSTSGQQETQYF,TGTGCCAGTTCGACTAGCGGTCAACAAGAGACCCAGTACTTC
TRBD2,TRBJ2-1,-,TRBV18,CASSPTSGAGNEQFF,TGTGCCAGCTCACCGACTAGCGGGGCTGGCAATGAGCAGTTCTTC
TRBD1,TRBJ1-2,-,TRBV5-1,CASSLVPGGNYGYTF,TGCGCCAGCAGCTTGGTCCCAGGGGGAAACTATGGCTACACCTTC
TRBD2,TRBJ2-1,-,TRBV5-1,CASSLAKLLAGRSNEQFF,TGCGCCAGCAGCTTGGCCAAGCTACTAGCGGGAAGGAGTAATGAGCAGTTCTTC
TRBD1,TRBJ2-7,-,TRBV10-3,CAISGDRKNYEQYF,TGTGCCATCAGTGGGGACAGGAAAAACTACGAGCAGTACTTC
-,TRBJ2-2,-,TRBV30,CAWSSLAPGELFF,TGTGCCTGGAGTTCCCTAGCCCCCGGGGAGCTGTTTTTT
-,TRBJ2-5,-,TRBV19,CASSATGLGQETQYF,TGTGCCAGTAGTGCTACAGGGTTGGGCCAAGAGACCCAGTACTTC
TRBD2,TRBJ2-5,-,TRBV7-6,CASSLVPAGGPQETQYF,TGTGCCAGCAGCTTAGTCCCAGCGGGAGGGCCCCAAGAGACCCAGTACTTC
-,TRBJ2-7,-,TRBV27,CASSLSNGKYEQYF,TGTGCCAGCAGTTTATCGAACGGAAAGTACGAGCAGTACTTC
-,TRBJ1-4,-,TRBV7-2,CASSPLIVGFATNEKLFF,TGTGCCAGCAGCCCCCTAATAGTAGGGTTCGCAACTAATGAAAAACTGTTTTTT
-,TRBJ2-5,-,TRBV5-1,CASSLLTMQETQYF,TGCGCCAGCAGCTTGCTGACTATGCAAGAGACCCAGTACTTC
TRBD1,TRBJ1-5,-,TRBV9,CASSGTGVDQPQHF,TGTGCCAGCAGCGGGACAGGGGTGGATCAGCCCCAGCATTTT